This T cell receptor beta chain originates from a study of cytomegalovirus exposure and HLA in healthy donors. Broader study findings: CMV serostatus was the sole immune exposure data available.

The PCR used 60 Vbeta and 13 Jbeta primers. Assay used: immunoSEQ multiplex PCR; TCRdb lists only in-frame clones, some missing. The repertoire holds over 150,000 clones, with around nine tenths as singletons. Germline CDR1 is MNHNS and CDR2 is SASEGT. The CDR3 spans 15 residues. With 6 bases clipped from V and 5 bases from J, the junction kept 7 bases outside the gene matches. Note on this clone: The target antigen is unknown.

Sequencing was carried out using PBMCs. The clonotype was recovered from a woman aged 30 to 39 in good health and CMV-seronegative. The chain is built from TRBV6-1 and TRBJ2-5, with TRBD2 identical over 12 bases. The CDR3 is CASSSGTSGLETQYF. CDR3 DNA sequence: TGTGCCAGCAGCAGCGGGACTAGCGGGCTCGAGACCCAGTACTTC.